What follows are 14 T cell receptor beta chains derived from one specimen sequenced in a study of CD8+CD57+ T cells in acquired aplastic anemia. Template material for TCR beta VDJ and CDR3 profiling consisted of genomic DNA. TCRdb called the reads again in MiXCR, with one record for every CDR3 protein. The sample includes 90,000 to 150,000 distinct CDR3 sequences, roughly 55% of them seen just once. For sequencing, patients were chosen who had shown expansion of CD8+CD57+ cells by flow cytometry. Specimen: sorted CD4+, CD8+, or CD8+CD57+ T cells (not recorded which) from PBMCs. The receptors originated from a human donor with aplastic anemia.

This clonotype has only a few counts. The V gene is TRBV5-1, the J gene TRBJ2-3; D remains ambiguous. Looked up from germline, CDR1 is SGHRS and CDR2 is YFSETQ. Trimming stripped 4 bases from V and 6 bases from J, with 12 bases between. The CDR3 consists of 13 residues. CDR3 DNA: TGCGCCAGCAGCAGTCTCCCGGTTGATACGCAGTATTTT. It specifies CASSSLPVDTQYF.

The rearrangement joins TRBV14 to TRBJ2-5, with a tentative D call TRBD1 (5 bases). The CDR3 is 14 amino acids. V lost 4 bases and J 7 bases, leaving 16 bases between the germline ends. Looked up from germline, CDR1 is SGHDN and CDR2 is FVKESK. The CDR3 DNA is TGTGCCAGCAGCCGTTCCCAAGGGGTGGGGACCCAGTACTTC. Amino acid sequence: CASSRSQGVGTQYF.

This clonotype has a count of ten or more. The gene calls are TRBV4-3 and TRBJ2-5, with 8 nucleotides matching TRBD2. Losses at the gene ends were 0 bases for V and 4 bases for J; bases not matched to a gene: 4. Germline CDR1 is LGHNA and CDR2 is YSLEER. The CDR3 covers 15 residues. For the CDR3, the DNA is TGCGCCAGCAGCCAAGATCGGGAGGGAGGAGAGACCCAGTACTTC. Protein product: CASSQDREGGETQYF.

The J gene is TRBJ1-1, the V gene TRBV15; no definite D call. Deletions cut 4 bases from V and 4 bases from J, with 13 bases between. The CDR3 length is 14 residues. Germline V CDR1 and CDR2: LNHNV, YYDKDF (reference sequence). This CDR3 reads CATSTDILSTEAFF. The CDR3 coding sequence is TGTGCCACCAGCACCGACATTTTAAGCACTGAAGCTTTCTTT.

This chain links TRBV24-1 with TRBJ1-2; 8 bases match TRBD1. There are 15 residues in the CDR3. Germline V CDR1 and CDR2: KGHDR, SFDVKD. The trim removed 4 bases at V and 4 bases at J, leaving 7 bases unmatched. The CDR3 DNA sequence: TGTGCCACCAGTGAGCCGGGACAGGCGATCTATGGCTACACCTTC. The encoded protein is CATSEPGQAIYGYTF.

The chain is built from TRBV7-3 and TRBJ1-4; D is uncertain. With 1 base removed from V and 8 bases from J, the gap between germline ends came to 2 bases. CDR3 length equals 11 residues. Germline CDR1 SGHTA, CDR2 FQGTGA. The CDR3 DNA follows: TGTGCCAGCAGCTTAATGGAAAAACTGTTTTTT. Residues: CASSLMEKLFF. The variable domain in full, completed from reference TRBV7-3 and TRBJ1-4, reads GAGVSQTPSNKVTEKGKYVELRCDPISGHTALYWYRQSLGQGPEFLIYFQGTGAADDSGLPNDRFFAVRPEGSVSTLKIQRTERGDSAVYLCASSLMEKLFFGSGTQLSVL.

The CDR3, as DNA: TGTGCCAGCACCCAGCAAAGGACAGGGTCGAACGAGCAGTACTTC. Protein sequence: CASTQQRTGSNEQYF. The chain employs TRBV2 and TRBJ2-7; 8 nucleotides align to TRBD1. There are 15 residues in the CDR3. V was clipped by 7 bases and J by 5 bases; unmatched bases: 13. Germline values: CDR1 SNHLY, CDR2 FYNNEI. The variable domain in full, completed from reference TRBV2 and TRBJ2-7, reads EPEVTQTPSHQVTQMGQEVILRCVPISNHLYFYWYRQILGQKVEFLVSFYNNEISEKSEIFDDQFSVERPDGSNFTLKIRSTKLEDSAMYFCASTQQRTGSNEQYFGPGTRLTVT.

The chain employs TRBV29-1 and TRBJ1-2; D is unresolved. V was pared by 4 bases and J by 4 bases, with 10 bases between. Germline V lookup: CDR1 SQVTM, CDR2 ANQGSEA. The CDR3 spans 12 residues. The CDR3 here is CSVGQITYGYTF. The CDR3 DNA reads TGCAGCGTTGGGCAGATAACCTATGGCTACACCTTC.

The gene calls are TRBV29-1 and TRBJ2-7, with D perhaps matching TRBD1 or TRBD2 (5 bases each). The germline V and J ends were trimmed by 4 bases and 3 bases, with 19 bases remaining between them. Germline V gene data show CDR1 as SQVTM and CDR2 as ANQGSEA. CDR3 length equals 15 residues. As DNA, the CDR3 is TGCAGCGTTGGCTGGGACGCCAGGGTCTACTACGAGCAGTACTTC. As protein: CSVGWDARVYYEQYF.

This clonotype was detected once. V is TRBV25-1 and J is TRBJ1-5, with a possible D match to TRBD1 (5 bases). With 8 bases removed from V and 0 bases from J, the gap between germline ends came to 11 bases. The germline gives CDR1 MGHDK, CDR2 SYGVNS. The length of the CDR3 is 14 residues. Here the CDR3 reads CASGPTGSNQPQHF. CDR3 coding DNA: TGTGCCAGCGGGCCCACAGGTAGCAATCAGCCCCAGCATTTT. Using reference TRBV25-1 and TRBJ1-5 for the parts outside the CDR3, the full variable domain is EADIYQTPRYLVIGTGKKITLECSQTMGHDKMYWYQQDPGMELHLIHYSYGVNSTEKGDLSSESTVSRIRTEHFPLTLESARPSHTSQYLCASGPTGSNQPQHFGDGTRLSIL.

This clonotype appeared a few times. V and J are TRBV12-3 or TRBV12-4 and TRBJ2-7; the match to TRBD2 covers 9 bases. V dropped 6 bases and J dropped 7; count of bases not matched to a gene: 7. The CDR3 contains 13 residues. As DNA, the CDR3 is TGTGCCAGCAGAGCAAGCGGGGGGCCTGAGCAGTACTTC. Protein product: CASRASGGPEQYF.

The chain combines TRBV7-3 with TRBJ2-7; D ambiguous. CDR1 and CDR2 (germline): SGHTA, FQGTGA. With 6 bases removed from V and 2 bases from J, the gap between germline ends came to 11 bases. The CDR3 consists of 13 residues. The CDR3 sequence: CASSYSGPYEQYF. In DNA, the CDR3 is TGTGCCAGCAGTTACTCCGGTCCCTACGAGCAGTACTTC.

Written as DNA, the CDR3 is TGTGCCATCAGTGAGTCGACTCAGCCAGATACGCAGTATTTT. Protein sequence: CAISESTQPDTQYF. This rearrangement joins TRBV10-3 to TRBJ2-3; D uncertain. V was shortened by 0 bases and J by 4 bases, with 8 bases between the two germline ends. Germline values: CDR1 ENHRY, CDR2 SYGVKD. There are 14 residues in the CDR3.

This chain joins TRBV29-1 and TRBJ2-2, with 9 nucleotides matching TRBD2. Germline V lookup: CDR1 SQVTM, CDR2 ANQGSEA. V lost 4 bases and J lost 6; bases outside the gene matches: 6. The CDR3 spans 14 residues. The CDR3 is CSVAASGTAGELFF. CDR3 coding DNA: TGCAGCGTTGCCGCTAGCGGGACGGCCGGGGAGCTGTTTTTT.